Reported below is one TCR beta chain. Amplified regions were TCR beta CDR3 sequences from RNA transcripts. First-round RT-PCR of the TCR CDR3 relied on the HTBI primer set. TCRdb reprocessed the multiplex PCR reads via MiXCR and lists one record per CDR3 protein. The repertoire holds about 560,000 distinct CDR3 sequences, with approximately 15% as singletons. The data derive from a study of T cells in Graves' hyperthyroidism and ophthalmopathy. Calling Graves' hyperthyroidism stable meant ophthalmopathy did not progress within 18 months. The CDR3 loop spans 17 amino acids. Looked up from germline, CDR1 is KGHDR and CDR2 is SFDVKD. Trimming took 4 bases from V and 6 from J; bases not matched to a gene: 12.

J is TRBJ1-5 and V is TRBV24-1; 9 nucleotides agree with TRBD1. The sequence came from a woman younger than 35 with Graves' hyperthyroidism. Sequencing was carried out using blood. This chain's CDR3 is CATSDQRPGQGSQPQHF. DNA of the CDR3: TGTGCCACCAGTGACCAACGACCGGGACAGGGAAGTCAGCCCCAGCATTTT.